The next 31 T cell receptor beta chains were all read from a single sample in a study of blood T cells in healthy people across ages. A second PCR, run for roughly 7 to 12 cycles, used a sample-barcoded 5' primer plus a J-beta primer mix. TCRdb processed the 5' RACE reads anew with MiXCR; each CDR3 protein has one entry. The sample holds fewer than 1.5 million distinct CDR3 sequences; around 42% are singletons and the top ten take approximately 7.9%. Specimen: blood. The receptors shown here come from a woman under 30 in good health.

The chain links TRBV11-2 to TRBJ2-2; a possible D gene is TRBD1 (7 bases). V was pared by 4 bases and J by 4 bases, with 13 bases between. The CDR3 extends over 15 amino acids. Germline CDR1 is SGHAT and CDR2 is FQNNGV. In nucleotides, the CDR3 is TGTGCCAGCAGCTCCTACAGGGGAGGCACCGGGGAGCTGTTTTTT. This sequence encodes CASSSYRGGTGELFF.

This chain joins TRBV7-2 and TRBJ2-1, with 13 bases lining up with TRBD2. The CDR3 sequence is 17 residues long. V lost 5 bases to trimming and J lost 13 bases; unmatched junction nucleotides: 17. The germline V gene has CDR1 SGHTA and CDR2 FQGNSA. This CDR3 reads CASSPRGLAGNQETQFF. CDR3 nucleotide sequence: TGTGCCAGCAGCCCAAGGGGACTAGCGGGAAATCAAGAGACCCAGTTCTTC.

This clonotype was recorded a few times. This sequence joins TRBV9 and TRBJ1-1; D unresolved. Trimming cost V 0 bases and J 0 bases, with 12 bases left between them. The CDR3 spans 16 residues. The germline gives CDR1 SGDLS, CDR2 YYNGEE. The CDR3 DNA sequence: TGTGCCAGCAGCGTAGGAGGAGGCATCATGAACACTGAAGCTTTCTTT. Residues: CASSVGGGIMNTEAFF.

This clonotype was seen only a few times. This chain joins TRBV10-3 and TRBJ1-2, with no clear D. There are 20 residues in the CDR3. Germline CDR1 and CDR2: ENHRY and SYGVKD. The V and J ends lost 7 bases and 2 bases respectively, with 32 bases between them. DNA for the CDR3: TGTGCCATCAACGCTGTGGTGACGGCAGCTTCTGACTCTGCGAACTATGGCTACACCTTC. This sequence encodes CAINAVVTAASDSANYGYTF.

This clonotype was counted between two and nine times. J is TRBJ2-7 and V is TRBV18; D gene ambiguous. The CDR3 has 15 amino acids. V shed 5 bases and J shed 1 base, with 15 bases lying between them. Germline V CDR1 and CDR2: KGHSH, LQKENI. CDR3 in DNA: TGTGCCAGCTCAAATATAGCAGGAGCGTCCTACGAGCAGTACTTC. This codes for CASSNIAGASYEQYF.

The genes are TRBV27 and TRBJ2-4, with a tentative D call TRBD2 (5 bases). Matching the DNA end better, TRBJ2-7 makes the J call doubtful. The CDR3 length is 17 residues. Germline V gene data show CDR1 as MNHEY and CDR2 as SMNVEV (reference sequence). DNA of the CDR3: TGTGCCAGCAGTTTTCACGACTACGTGGGTACGGGGTACGAGCAGTACTTC. This sequence encodes CASSFHDYVGTGYEQYF.

This clonotype was recorded a few times. The gene calls are TRBV6-5 and TRBJ2-2; D is perhaps TRBD2 (6 bases). From germline, CDR1 is MNHEY and CDR2 SVGAGI. There are 16 residues in the CDR3. V was clipped by 5 bases and J by 4 bases, with 17 bases between them. Here the CDR3 reads CASSLGPLGSTGELFF. The CDR3 nucleotides read TGTGCCAGCAGTCTAGGACCCCTCGGGAGCACCGGGGAGCTGTTTTTT.

This clonotype came up once. The chain joins TRBV9 to TRBJ2-5; 7 positions agree with TRBD1. The J call is uncertain, as TRBJ2-7 better fits the DNA end. This CDR3 has 14 residues. Germline V CDR1 and CDR2: SGDLS, YYNGEE. The CDR3 DNA reads as TGTGCCAGCAGCGTAGGACAGGGCGGCGGCGAGCAGTACTTC. This translates into CASSVGQGGGEQYF.

The chain links TRBV18 to TRBJ2-7, with TRBD1 matching over 8 bases. Trimming at V came to 3 bases and at J to 7 bases, leaving 11 bases not matched to a gene. The length of the CDR3 is 15 residues. Germline CDR1 KGHSH, CDR2 LQKENI. This CDR3 reads CASSPKDRARGEQYF. The CDR3 region has the DNA TGTGCCAGCTCACCCAAGGACAGGGCTCGGGGTGAGCAGTACTTC.

The gene calls are TRBV5-1 and TRBJ1-1; D is perhaps TRBD1 (5 bases). The CDR3 totals 15 residues. Trimming pared 5 bases from V and 1 base from J, leaving 15 bases between. The germline CDR1 and CDR2 sequences are SGHRS and YFSETQ. CDR3 residues: CASRPTPGTNTEAFF. The CDR3, as DNA: TGCGCCAGCAGGCCGACCCCAGGGACGAACACTGAAGCTTTCTTT.

As concerns this clonotype: At one end, the junction sequence differs from germline, possibly due to a read error. J is TRBJ2-1 and V is TRBV27, with D possibly TRBD2 on 6 matching bases. CDR3 length equals 14 residues. Germline lookup yields CDR1 MNHEY and CDR2 SMNVEV (reference sequence). As DNA, the CDR3 is TGTGCCATCAGTTTCGGAGGGACCGCGGGTGAGCAGTTCTTC. It encodes CAISFGGTAGEQFF.

This rearrangement joins TRBV12-3 or TRBV12-4 to TRBJ2-3; D call uncertain. V lost 2 bases to trimming and J lost 6 bases, with 12 bases between them. This CDR3 spans 14 amino acids. This CDR3 reads CASSLRPLGDTQYF. The CDR3 DNA reads TGTGCCAGCAGTTTAAGGCCCCTGGGGGATACGCAGTATTTT.

V usage is TRBV6-2 or TRBV6-3 and J usage is TRBJ2-6, with TRBD1 identical over 8 bases. V lost 7 bases and J lost 7; bases outside the gene matches: 6. This CDR3 has 14 amino acids. Germline values: CDR1 MNHEY, CDR2 SVGEGT. In DNA form, the CDR3 reads TGTGCCAGCAAAACAGGGGGAGTCGCCAACGTCCTGACTTTC. It translates to CASKTGGVANVLTF.

This clonotype was detected many times. The chain employs TRBV20-1 and TRBJ2-7; 9 bases agree with TRBD1. V shed 0 bases, J shed 5 bases, and the junction held 8 bases outside the gene matches. Germline V gives CDR1 DFQATT, CDR2 SNEGSKA (reference sequence). The CDR3 has 15 residues. The CDR3 region is CSARDAGTGLDEQYF. The CDR3 region has the DNA TGCAGTGCTAGAGACGCCGGGACAGGGTTAGACGAGCAGTACTTC.

CDR3 in DNA: TGTGCCAGCAGCCCGCCCCCCCGGGGGGGCTTCGATACGCAGTATTTT. Translation: CASSPPPRGGFDTQYF. The V call is TRBV7-3, the J call TRBJ2-3, with TRBD2 matching 8 bases. This CDR3 comprises 16 residues. Germline CDR1 reads SGHTA; CDR2 reads FQGTGA. Trimming cost V 5 bases and J 6 bases; bases outside gene matches: 13.

The V call is TRBV27, the J call TRBJ1-4; D may be TRBD1 (5 bases). The V gene lost 3 bases and the J gene lost 1 base, with 12 bases spanning the gap. Germline-derived CDR1 and CDR2 are MNHEY and SMNVEV (reference sequence). This CDR3 is built from 16 residues. CDR3 sequence: CASSLAIGGTNEKLFF. The CDR3 DNA is TGTGCCAGCAGTTTGGCTATCGGGGGAACTAATGAAAAACTGTTTTTT.

DNA of the CDR3: TGCGCCAGCAGAAGAATGGACAGGGCTAATGAAAAACTGTTTTTT. Its translation: CASRRMDRANEKLFF. This chain joins TRBV10-2 and TRBJ1-4; TRBD1 aligns across 8 bases. Germline CDR1 is WSHSY and CDR2 is SAAADI. V was pared by 6 bases and J by 3 bases, with 6 bases of the junction left unmatched. This CDR3 is built from 15 residues.

The CDR3 is CASSHSDRPNTEAFF. The CDR3 nucleotides read TGTGCCAGCAGCCATTCAGACAGACCGAACACTGAAGCTTTCTTT. V usage is TRBV3-1 and J usage is TRBJ1-1; D might be TRBD1 (5 bases). The germline V and J ends were trimmed by 3 bases and 1 base, with 12 bases remaining between them. The germline gives CDR1 LGHDT, CDR2 YNNKEL (reference sequence). CDR3 length: 15 residues.

V usage is TRBV10-3 and J usage is TRBJ2-3, with D tentatively TRBD2 (6 bases). This CDR3 is built from 16 residues. Per the germline V gene, CDR1 is ENHRY and CDR2 is SYGVKD. Trimming stripped 0 bases from V and 1 base from J, with 11 bases between. The CDR3 loop reads CAISESVPGGTDTQYF. The DNA for the CDR3 is TGTGCCATCAGTGAGTCCGTACCGGGGGGCACAGATACGCAGTATTTT.

This chain connects TRBV6-5 to TRBJ1-6, with 7 positions matching TRBD1. The germline CDR1 and CDR2 sequences are MNHEY and SVGAGI. The CDR3 totals 15 residues. Trimming cost V 7 bases and J 11 bases; bases outside gene matches: 14. CDR3 protein: CASTTRQGETAPLHF. In DNA form, the CDR3 reads TGTGCCAGCACAACTAGACAGGGAGAAACTGCACCCCTCCACTTT.

This clonotype was counted between two and nine times. The chain has TRBV3-1 and TRBJ2-3; D gene unclear. Trimming left V 6 bases short and J 2 bases short, with 15 bases between. From germline, CDR1 is LGHDT and CDR2 YNNKEL (reference sequence). This CDR3 contains 15 residues. CDR3 loop: CASSSGASDTDTQYF. The CDR3 nucleotides are TGTGCCAGCAGTTCCGGTGCGAGCGACACAGATACGCAGTATTTT.

This chain joins TRBV7-6 and TRBJ2-1; the match to TRBD1 covers 7 bases. V shed 5 bases and J 8 bases; nucleotides not matched to a gene: 18. Germline CDR1 SGHVS, CDR2 FNYEAQ. The CDR3 totals 17 residues. The CDR3 spells CASSKTPGQYVLYEQFF. The CDR3 DNA follows: TGTGCCAGCAGCAAAACCCCGGGACAGTACGTATTGTATGAGCAGTTCTTC. Variable domain in full (rest from reference TRBV7-6 and TRBJ2-1): GAGVSQSPRYKVTKRGQDVALRCDPISGHVSLYWYRQALGQGPEFLTYFNYEAQQDKSGLPNDRFSAERPEGSISTLTIQRTEQRDSAMYRCASSKTPGQYVLYEQFFGPGTRLTVL.

This clonotype occurred a few times. This chain joins TRBV6-5 and TRBJ2-3; 7 bases agree with TRBD1. CDR1 is MNHEY, CDR2 SVGAGI, per germline. The CDR3 length is 18 residues. Trimming cost V 1 base and J 0 bases; bases outside gene matches: 10. CDR3 region: CASSYLGTAALSTDTQYF. CDR3 DNA sequence: TGTGCCAGCAGTTACTTAGGGACAGCTGCCTTAAGCACAGATACGCAGTATTTT.

This clonotype was seen a few times. This chain uses TRBV6-4 with TRBJ2-1, with TRBD2 identical over 10 bases. The CDR3 spans 13 residues. After removal of 10 bases from V and 5 bases from J, the junction contained 5 bases not matched to a gene. Germline CDR1 MRHNA, CDR2 SNTAGT. CDR3 sequence: CATRTSGNNEQFF. In DNA form, the CDR3 reads TGTGCCACCCGGACTAGCGGTAACAATGAGCAGTTCTTC.

The chain carries TRBV5-1 and TRBJ2-7; D is perhaps TRBD1 or TRBD2 (5 bases each). Germline lookup yields CDR1 SGHRS and CDR2 YFSETQ. V lost 2 bases and J 2 bases, leaving 14 bases between the germline ends. CDR3 size: 15 residues. The chain's CDR3 is CASSFGTSDAYEQYF. DNA of the CDR3: TGCGCCAGCAGCTTTGGGACCTCCGATGCCTACGAGCAGTACTTC.

This clonotype has only one observation. The rearrangement joins TRBV6-1 to TRBJ1-2; perhaps TRBD1 as D (5 bases). The CDR3 has 16 residues. Germline V gives CDR1 MNHNS, CDR2 SASEGT. With 0 bases removed from V and 7 bases from J, the gap between germline ends came to 18 bases. CDR3 in DNA: TGTGCCAGCAGTGAAGCGCTTCAGGGCAGCCAAACTGGCTACACCTTC. Residues: CASSEALQGSQTGYTF.

The CDR3: CASSHSSAGHYEQYF. In nucleotides, the CDR3 is TGTGCCAGCAGCCACTCCTCAGCGGGCCACTACGAGCAGTACTTC. V and J are TRBV3-1 and TRBJ2-5, with a weak D call TRBD2 (6 bases). The J call may be wrong; the DNA end is better matched by TRBJ2-7. Germline loops: CDR1 LGHDT, CDR2 YNNKEL (reference sequence). This CDR3 spans 15 amino acids.

The J gene is TRBJ2-7, the V gene TRBV6-5; TRBD1 might be the D (6 bases). CDR1 and CDR2 from the germline V gene are MNHEY and SVGAGI. The CDR3 extends over 15 amino acids. Between the trimmed V and J ends, which lost 2 bases and 3 bases, there was a span of 14 bases. The DNA of the CDR3 is TGTGCCAGCAGTTACGCGACACAGGACAGCTACGAGCAGTACTTC. Translating it yields CASSYATQDSYEQYF.

This clonotype was seen a handful of times. The gene calls are TRBV12-3 or TRBV12-4 and TRBJ2-1; D remains ambiguous. This CDR3 is 12 amino acids long. V was shortened by 3 bases and J by 9 bases, with 9 bases between the two germline ends. The CDR3 nucleotides read TGTGCCAGCAGTTTTCGTCTACTTGAGCAGTTCTTC. This gives the protein CASSFRLLEQFF.

The J gene is TRBJ1-6, the V gene TRBV12-3 or TRBV12-4, with 7 positions matching TRBD1. V shed 5 bases and J 11 bases; nucleotides not matched to a gene: 9. CDR3 size: 14 residues. CDR3 nucleotides: TGTGCCAGCAGTAGAGGGGGCGCATTGGCACCCCTCCACTTT. The encoded protein is CASSRGGALAPLHF.

This clonotype was picked up one time. The CDR3 bases are TGTGCCAGCAGTTTTGAGGAGGGATGCGAGCAGTACTTC. Its translation is CASSFEEGCEQYF. The gene calls are TRBV27 and TRBJ2-7; D may be TRBD2 (6 bases). This CDR3 is built from 13 residues. The V gene lost 3 bases and the J gene lost 6 bases, with 12 bases spanning the gap. CDR1 is MNHEY, CDR2 SMNVEV, per germline (reference sequence).